The rows below give T cell receptor beta chains drawn from one sample of a study of T cell responses to AZD1222 COVID-19 vaccine. The method was immunoSEQ multiplex PCR; TCRdb's version includes in-frame clones alone and lacks a portion of them. The sample yields 70,000 to 90,000 clones, roughly 90% seen once. The input for sequencing was peripheral blood, taken on day 0 of AZD1222 vaccination. These TCRs come from an adult in good health. The CDR3 runs from the conserved cysteine through the conserved F or W. Each record gives: J gene, V gene, CDR3 protein.

j_call: TRBJ1-2
v_call: TRBV6-1
cdr3_aa: CASSEVTARDGYTF

j_call: TRBJ1-1
v_call: TRBV3-1/TRBV3-2
cdr3_aa: CASSQGGGNTEAFF

j_call: TRBJ2-3
v_call: TRBV7-9
cdr3_aa: CASSSDPSDTQYF

j_call: TRBJ1-5
v_call: TRBV2
cdr3_aa: CASGGGSGPQHF

j_call: TRBJ2-7
v_call: TRBV6-1
cdr3_aa: CASSLQGGVGEQYF

j_call: TRBJ2-2
v_call: TRBV18
cdr3_aa: CASSRGGTGELFF

j_call: TRBJ2-7
v_call: TRBV3-1/TRBV3-2
cdr3_aa: CASSTTSGSYEQYF

j_call: TRBJ2-7
v_call: TRBV19
cdr3_aa: CASSQIPSLGVYEQYF

j_call: TRBJ1-3
v_call: TRBV13
cdr3_aa: CASSLVGFGGYITGNTIYF

j_call: TRBJ2-3
v_call: TRBV7-2
cdr3_aa: CASSLLAGRTDTQYF

j_call: TRBJ1-1
v_call: TRBV7-9
cdr3_aa: CASSLGSMNTEAFF

j_call: TRBJ1-2
v_call: TRBV4-3
cdr3_aa: CASSQENAASIYGYTF

j_call: TRBJ1-5
v_call: TRBV9
cdr3_aa: CASSATGSNQPQHF

j_call: TRBJ2-3
v_call: TRBV15
cdr3_aa: CATSRERELTDTQYF

j_call: TRBJ1-4
v_call: TRBV15
cdr3_aa: CATSRSRDPNEKLFF

j_call: TRBJ2-1
v_call: TRBV7-7
cdr3_aa: CASSLGAVSYNEQFF

j_call: TRBJ1-2
v_call: TRBV6-1
cdr3_aa: CASSETERYGYTF

j_call: TRBJ2-2
v_call: TRBV10-3
cdr3_aa: CAIRADRGDTGELFF

j_call: TRBJ1-6
v_call: TRBV14
cdr3_aa: CASSQDVGRYNSPLHF

j_call: TRBJ2-1
v_call: TRBV5-4
cdr3_aa: CASSLAWVIDEQFF

j_call: TRBJ2-7
v_call: TRBV6-5
cdr3_aa: CASSLTSGSEQYF

j_call: TRBJ1-5
v_call: TRBV4-3
cdr3_aa: CASSQGRNQPQHF

j_call: TRBJ2-7
v_call: TRBV6-2/TRBV6-3
cdr3_aa: CASSHSYSSYEQYF

j_call: TRBJ1-1
v_call: TRBV12-3/TRBV12-4
cdr3_aa: CASSLMNTEAFF

j_call: TRBJ1-2
v_call: TRBV12-5
cdr3_aa: CASGLVGGSGYTF

j_call: TRBJ2-7
v_call: TRBV5-6
cdr3_aa: CASSLAKGVGEQYF

j_call: TRBJ2-7
v_call: TRBV27
cdr3_aa: CASSLSIAGAYEQYF

j_call: TRBJ2-3
v_call: TRBV6-4
cdr3_aa: CASSDSAGGADTQYF

j_call: TRBJ1-4
v_call: TRBV3-1/TRBV3-2
cdr3_aa: CASSQDRTALGEKLFF

j_call: TRBJ1-2
v_call: TRBV2
cdr3_aa: CASSGITGGGGYTF

j_call: TRBJ1-1
v_call: TRBV12-3/TRBV12-4
cdr3_aa: CASSFAGLTEAFF

j_call: TRBJ1-5
v_call: TRBV30
cdr3_aa: CAWEGTGRNQPQHF

j_call: TRBJ2-1
v_call: TRBV25-1
cdr3_aa: CASSEMGTGGNEQFF

j_call: TRBJ1-6
v_call: TRBV13
cdr3_aa: CASEETGVSPLHF

j_call: TRBJ1-6
v_call: TRBV23-1
cdr3_aa: CASSSSYNSPLHF

j_call: TRBJ1-1
v_call: TRBV29-1
cdr3_aa: CSVVHSGSTEAFF

j_call: TRBJ2-7
v_call: TRBV24-1
cdr3_aa: CATSEGGDSYEQYF

j_call: TRBJ2-2
v_call: TRBV9
cdr3_aa: CASSPPPGQGIYTGELFF

j_call: TRBJ2-1
v_call: TRBV30
cdr3_aa: CAWSVFRGQGFYEQFF

j_call: TRBJ2-3
v_call: TRBV6-6
cdr3_aa: CASSPWATGSDTQYF